This TCR beta chain was profiled in a study of control samples from healthy donors and cancer patients. The germline V gene has CDR1 SGHRS and CDR2 YFSETQ. This CDR3 comprises 14 residues. Trimming took 0 bases from V and 7 from J, leaving 13 bases between them. Sequencing used immunoSEQ multiplex PCR; TCRdb keeps in-frame clones, though not all of them. In the table there are some 120,000 clones, over 75% of which are singletons. This TCR came from a man in his sixties in good health. Input material: blood. V and J are TRBV5-1 and TRBJ1-2; maybe TRBD1 (6 bases). CDR3 amino acids: CASSLVGGAFGYTF. The DNA of the CDR3 is TGCGCCAGCAGCTTGGTGGGGGGCGCGTTTGGCTACACCTTC. Full variable domain (remainder filled in from reference TRBV5-1 and TRBJ1-2): KAGVTQTPRYLIKTRGQQVTLSCSPISGHRSVSWYQQTPGQGLQFLFEYFSETQRNKGNFPGRFSGRQFSNSRSEMNVSTLELGDSALYLCASSLVGGAFGYTFGSGTRLTVV.